A single T cell receptor beta chain is shown here with its context. This receptor's antigen is unknown. It has no much larger one-base neighbor in the sample; base qualities were not kept. The data were taken from a study of T cells in tumors after PD-1 blockade (dated by TCRdb to about 2019). Regarding the study in general: Prior checkpoint blockade, systemic immunosuppressant use, and recent radiotherapy or other anti-cancer therapy within 4 weeks were grounds for patient exclusion. Treatment consisted of either cemiplimab 350 mg every 2 weeks or pembrolizumab 200 mg every 3 weeks. A subset of patients also received ongoing daily vismodegib 150 mg during anti-PD-1 treatment. On average, peripheral blood samples yielded approximately 35,000 unique clonotypes and approximately 100,000 TCR templates (range roughly 24,000-290,000). Using site-matched tumors from BCC or SCC patients sampled before and after anti-PD-1 therapy, the study carried out paired single-cell RNA and TCR sequencing. To compare blood and tumor clonotypes, bulk TCR sequencing was performed on around 10 peripheral blood samples from a few patients. RECIST version 1.1 was used to evaluate clinical response. Overall results and qualifications from the work: The source of novel T cell clones was not identified, and lymphoid organs or rare unexpanded clones within the tumor or the tumor periphery could be included among the possible sources. Roughly 41% of tumor TCR clonotypes were detected in blood, and some novel exhausted tumor clones were observed in pre-treatment blood, which was taken as suggesting peripheral recruitment.

Deep TCRbeta sequencing was performed with the immunoSEQ platform. As for the authors' bioinformatics: For further analysis, only productive rearrangements were exported out of the immunoSEQ Analyzer. T cell phenotypes were assigned to bulk TCRbeta clonotypes by matching the clonotypes to single-cell RNA+TCR-seq clones that had the same TCRbeta sequence. Clone enrichment in tumor was computed as tumor frequency divided by PBMC frequency from bulk TCR sequencing. GLIPH was used to group TCRs into specificity groups, clusters of distinct TCRs likely recognizing common antigens via shared CDR3 motifs. What TCRdb holds here is the immuneACCESS table cut down to in-frame rearrangements. Part of the clones is not present; checked against another copy, under half of the missing clones reflect an unresolved V gene, and the others are unexplained. V, J and clone size are taken as reported in that table, and D and trimming were inferred from the DNA itself. The sample yields 15,000 or so clones; about 82% were counted once. Roughly 25% of the sample is held by the ten biggest clonotypes.

V was cut back by 3 bases and J by 7 bases, leaving a gap of 13 bases between them. Measured from the cysteine to the phenylalanine, the CDR3 is 15 residues long. Only the CDR3 DNA stays, 45 bases, in frame from base 1. The germline V gene (reference sequence) specifies MNHEY as CDR1 and SMNVEV as CDR2. The time point label corresponds to: after anti-PD-1 therapy. For bulk TCRbeta sequencing, genomic DNA was extracted from tumor biopsies or peripheral blood, and input amounts ranged from 616 ng to 6,004 ng. Every patient was a poor candidate for surgical resection and had histologically proven advanced or metastatic basal or squamous cell carcinoma. The basal cell carcinoma cohort comprised 11 patients, of whom roughly eight had bulk tumor TCR sequencing.

Recombination joined TRBV27 with TRBJ1-6; the D gene is possibly TRBD1, with 5 bases matching. The receptor comes from a human donor with basal cell carcinoma. The input for sequencing was PBMCs, taken after anti-PD-1 treatment. Here the CDR3 is given as CASSFSGRANSPLHF. The DNA is TGTGCCAGCAGTTTTTCTGGCAGGGCCAATTCACCCCTCCACTTT.